The 29 T cell receptor beta chains listed next were all sequenced from one sample in a study of blood T cell repertoires in COVID-19. TCRdb's copy holds only in-frame clones and misses some; the assay was immunoSEQ multiplex PCR. The table records over 200,000 clones, less than 90% of them present only once. The sequenced sample was peripheral blood. These receptors were taken from a middle-aged man with active or convalescent COVID-19.

The chain is built from TRBV19 and TRBJ2-3; 8 bases agree with TRBD1. V trimming: 10 bases; J trimming: 2 bases; junction bases outside the gene matches: 8. The length of the CDR3 is 14 residues. CDR1 is LNHDA and CDR2 is SQIVND in the germline V gene (reference sequence). The CDR3 here is CATTGQAHTDTQYF. In nucleotides, the CDR3 is TGTGCCACTACGGGACAGGCGCACACAGATACGCAGTATTTT.

This chain connects TRBV10-1 to TRBJ2-3; D might be TRBD2 (5 bases). The germline V gene has CDR1 WNHNN and CDR2 SYGVQD (reference sequence). The CDR3 totals 19 residues. Trimming took off 0 bases at V and 3 bases at J, with 22 bases between the two ends. As DNA, the CDR3 is TGCGCCAGCAGTGAGTCTATTGCGGTAGGGAAAGTAGCGACAGATACGCAGTATTTT. This gives the protein CASSESIAVGKVATDTQYF.

The J gene is TRBJ2-1, the V gene TRBV4-2; 11 bases fit TRBD2. V was clipped by 1 base and J by 5 bases; unmatched bases: 10. The germline V gene has CDR1 LGHNA and CDR2 YNFKEQ. This CDR3 comprises 18 residues. The CDR3 spells CASSQVGMGLAENNEQFF. CDR3 bases: TGTGCCAGCAGCCAAGTCGGGATGGGACTAGCGGAAAACAATGAGCAGTTCTTC.

In this sample, this clone turned up a few times. The CDR3 bases are TGTGCCAGCGAGACCCGGCAGGGCTATGGCTACACCTTC. Translating gives CASETRQGYGYTF. This chain links TRBV19 with TRBJ1-2; D perhaps matches TRBD1 (5 bases). V dropped 9 bases and J dropped 4 bases, with 15 bases sitting between them. The CDR3 extends over 13 amino acids. CDR1 is LNHDA and CDR2 is SQIVND in the germline V gene (reference sequence).

V usage is TRBV6-5 and J usage is TRBJ1-6; possible D gene TRBD1, 5 bases. CDR1 and CDR2 (germline): MNHEY, SVGAGI. Trimming took off 6 bases at V and 2 bases at J, with 8 bases between the two ends. The CDR3 length is 14 residues. The CDR3 DNA sequence: TGTGCCAGCAGCTCAGGGCCCTATAATTCACCCCTCCACTTT. This gives the protein CASSSGPYNSPLHF.

This sequence joins TRBV28 and TRBJ1-2; no clear D. From germline, CDR1 is MDHEN and CDR2 SYDVKM. Trimming shortened V by 4 bases and J by 5 bases, and 11 bases separated the two germline ends. CDR3 length: 13 residues. The DNA of the CDR3 is TGTGCCAGCAGTTCCGAGACACGGTATGGCTACACCTTC. Its translation: CASSSETRYGYTF.

This chain connects TRBV2 to TRBJ1-1, with D unresolved. Trimming took off 7 bases at V and 10 bases at J, with 19 bases between the two ends. The CDR3 runs to 13 residues. The germline gives CDR1 SNHLY, CDR2 FYNNEI. CDR3 region: CASNTSPSVPAFF. CDR3 DNA sequence: TGTGCCAGCAATACCTCCCCCAGTGTCCCAGCTTTCTTT.

In regard to this clone: Other nucleotide sequences in the sample specify the same CDR3. The chain joins TRBV7-9 to TRBJ1-6, with 8 bases identical to TRBD1. This CDR3 is built from 14 residues. The V gene end was trimmed by 5 bases and the J gene end by 6 bases; junction bases not matched to a gene: 3. Germline V gene data show CDR1 as SEHNR and CDR2 as FQNEAQ (reference sequence). CDR3 sequence (DNA): TGTGCCAGCAGCCCCGGACAGGGTAATTCACCCCTCCACTTT. Protein product: CASSPGQGNSPLHF.

The chain is built from TRBV10-2 and TRBJ2-3; 8 bases are a match to TRBD2. The CDR3 length is 18 residues. CDR1 is WSHSY, CDR2 SAAADI, per germline. Trimming at V came to 0 bases and at J to 5 bases, leaving 13 bases not matched to a gene. The CDR3 nucleotides are TGCGCCAGCAGTGAGTCGAGCCAGGATAGCGGGACGCAAGATACGCAGTATTTT. Translating gives CASSESSQDSGTQDTQYF.

This chain joins TRBV5-1 and TRBJ2-3, with 12 bases aligning to TRBD1. The germline V gene has CDR1 SGHRS and CDR2 YFSETQ. V trimming: 0 bases; J trimming: 1 base; junction bases outside the gene matches: 6. The CDR3 runs to 18 residues. The CDR3 spells CASSLAGTGGHGTDTQYF. DNA for the CDR3: TGCGCCAGCAGCTTGGCCGGGACAGGGGGCCACGGCACAGATACGCAGTATTTT.

The rearrangement uses TRBV27 and TRBJ1-5, with TRBD1 matching 8 bases. V lost 5 bases and J lost 6; bases outside the gene matches: 9. Looked up from germline, CDR1 is MNHEY and CDR2 is SMNVEV (reference sequence). The CDR3 totals 15 residues. The CDR3 nucleotides are TGTGCCAGCAGTGTGGGACAGGCGATCGGTCAGCCCCAGCATTTT. Amino acids: CASSVGQAIGQPQHF.

V is TRBV28 and J is TRBJ1-2; possibly TRBD1 for D (5 bases). The CDR3 length is 16 residues. V lost 6 bases, J lost 5 bases, and 22 bases lay in between. Germline CDR1 reads MDHEN; CDR2 reads SYDVKM. This chain's CDR3 is CASSKSGVRGLYGYTF. Here the CDR3 DNA reads TGTGCCAGCAGCAAATCGGGGGTCAGAGGGCTGTATGGCTACACCTTC.

The chain employs TRBV9 and TRBJ2-7; 7 bases map to TRBD1. From germline, CDR1 is SGDLS and CDR2 YYNGEE. Germline trimming cut 3 bases from V and 4 bases from J; bases unmatched to any gene: 10. The length of the CDR3 is 15 residues. CDR3 in DNA: TGTGCCAGCAGCGCGGGTAGGGGGCCCCAGTACGAGCAGTACTTC. Residues: CASSAGRGPQYEQYF.

This clone has more than one count but fewer than ten. The chain recombines TRBV27 with TRBJ1-2; 9 bases fit TRBD1. Germline loops: CDR1 MNHEY, CDR2 SMNVEV (reference sequence). V lost 5 bases to trimming and J lost 2 bases; unmatched junction nucleotides: 12. This CDR3 is built from 17 residues. The CDR3 sequence is CASSATPGQGLNYGYTF. In DNA, the CDR3 is TGTGCCAGCAGTGCAACCCCTGGACAGGGGCTCAACTATGGCTACACCTTC.

V and J are TRBV5-1 and TRBJ1-5, with TRBD1 matching over 7 bases. The germline CDR1 and CDR2 sequences are SGHRS and YFSETQ. Germline trimming cut 4 bases from V and 2 bases from J; bases unmatched to any gene: 6. The CDR3 extends over 15 amino acids. CDR3 residues: CASSLTGYGNQPQHF. The CDR3, as DNA: TGCGCCAGCAGCCTGACAGGGTACGGCAATCAGCCCCAGCATTTT. Full variable domain (rest looked up from reference TRBV5-1 and TRBJ1-5): KAGVTQTPRYLIKTRGQQVTLSCSPISGHRSVSWYQQTPGQGLQFLFEYFSETQRNKGNFPGRFSGRQFSNSRSEMNVSTLELGDSALYLCASSLTGYGNQPQHFGDGTRLSIL.

The chain employs TRBV11-3 and TRBJ2-6, with 7 positions matching TRBD2. Germline CDR1 is SGHNT and CDR2 is YENEEA. This CDR3 region has 16 residues. V gave up 4 bases and J gave up 2 bases; unmatched junction bases: 5. This CDR3 is CASSSTSSTGANVLTF. The CDR3 coding sequence is TGTGCCAGCAGCTCGACTAGCTCTACTGGGGCCAACGTCCTGACTTTC.

The rearrangement joins TRBV5-1 to TRBJ2-7; 10 nucleotides align to TRBD1. Trimming cost V 4 bases and J 4 bases; bases outside gene matches: 8. The germline V gene has CDR1 SGHRS and CDR2 YFSETQ. The CDR3 consists of 15 residues. CDR3 residues: CASSAGTGDAYEQYF. DNA of the CDR3: TGCGCCAGCAGCGCCGGGACAGGGGACGCTTACGAGCAGTACTTC.

The rearrangement links TRBV5-1 to TRBJ2-2; 8 bases are a match to TRBD1. CDR3 length: 17 amino acids. In germline, CDR1 is SGHRS, CDR2 YFSETQ. Trimming removed 0 bases from V and 1 base from J; junction bases left unmatched: 5. The CDR3 loop is CASSLAPGTGNTGELFF. Here the CDR3 DNA reads TGCGCCAGCAGCTTGGCCCCCGGGACAGGGAACACCGGGGAGCTGTTTTTT.

J is TRBJ1-2 and V is TRBV2; D unresolved. V shed 3 bases and J shed 8 bases, with 13 bases lying between them. The length of the CDR3 is 13 residues. Per the germline V gene, CDR1 is SNHLY and CDR2 is FYNNEI. The CDR3 loop reads CASSESQTKGYTF. The CDR3 DNA follows: TGTGCCAGCAGTGAGTCCCAGACAAAGGGCTACACCTTC.

This clone was found once. This chain connects TRBV19 to TRBJ1-2; a weak D match, TRBD1 (5 bases). This CDR3 has 15 amino acids. Between the trimmed V and J ends, which lost 7 bases and 4 bases, there was a span of 19 bases. Looked up from germline, CDR1 is LNHDA and CDR2 is SQIVND (reference sequence). This CDR3 reads CASKTGHAKSYGYTF. The CDR3 DNA reads as TGTGCCAGTAAAACCGGACATGCCAAGTCCTATGGCTACACCTTC.

The rearrangement uses TRBV13 and TRBJ2-2; weak D call: TRBD1 (6 bases). Trimming cost V 5 bases and J 7 bases, with 14 bases left between them. This CDR3 is 14 amino acids long. CDR1 PRHDT and CDR2 FYEKMQ come from the germline V gene (reference sequence). CDR3 nucleotides: TGTGCCAGCAGCCCACAGGGTTTAGGCGGGGAGCTGTTTTTT. Translated: CASSPQGLGGELFF.

This clone was seen at least ten times. This chain connects TRBV5-4 to TRBJ2-2, with TRBD2 identical over 7 bases. The ends lost 3 bases at V and 4 bases at J; junction bases unmatched: 6. Germline loops: CDR1 SGHNT, CDR2 YYREEE (reference sequence). This CDR3 contains 15 residues. CDR3: CASSSPGLPTGELFF. In DNA form, the CDR3 reads TGTGCCAGCAGCTCACCGGGACTACCCACCGGGGAGCTGTTTTTT.

The V gene is TRBV6-5, the J gene TRBJ2-3; D gene uncertain. The germline V and J ends were trimmed by 6 bases and 3 bases, with 16 bases remaining between them. Looked up from germline, CDR1 is MNHEY and CDR2 is SVGAGI. The CDR3 covers 15 residues. CDR3 nucleotide sequence: TGTGCCAGCAGCCTTTACGGTGGTAGTACAGATACGCAGTATTTT. Translation gives CASSLYGGSTDTQYF.

This clone appeared once. This chain connects TRBV21-1 to TRBJ1-3. TRBV21-1 is flagged as a pseudogene. The length of the CDR3 is 15 residues. DNA for the CDR3: TGTGCCAGCAGCACCCGGGACTTCTCTGGAAACACCATATATTTT. Amino acid sequence: CASSTRDFSGNTIYF.

The chain employs TRBV30 and TRBJ1-1, with 7 positions matching TRBD1. Germline CDR1 is GTSNPN and CDR2 is SVGIG (reference sequence). After removal of 4 bases from V and 5 bases from J, the junction contained 10 bases not matched to a gene. The CDR3 consists of 14 residues. CDR3 bases: TGTGCCTGGACCTCGAGGGGGCTGGGAACTGAAGCTTTCTTT. Protein sequence: CAWTSRGLGTEAFF.

The CDR3 DNA reads as TGTGCCGTGAGTCGGGGGATGAACACTGAAGCTTTCTTT. Its translation: CAVSRGMNTEAFF. The chain is built from TRBV27 and TRBJ1-1; weak D call: TRBD1 (5 bases). The germline gives CDR1 MNHEY, CDR2 SMNVEV (reference sequence). V was clipped by 11 bases and J by 0 bases, with 13 bases between them. This CDR3 has 13 amino acids.

The rearrangement joins TRBV27 to TRBJ2-1; a weak D match, TRBD2 (6 bases). Looked up from germline, CDR1 is MNHEY and CDR2 is SMNVEV (reference sequence). This CDR3 comprises 16 residues. V was shortened by 3 bases and J by 0 bases, with 12 bases between the two germline ends. Here the CDR3 reads CASSLGGDPSYNEQFF. The CDR3 coding sequence is TGTGCCAGCAGTTTGGGGGGAGATCCCTCCTACAATGAGCAGTTCTTC.

As for this clone: The same CDR3 can be traced to other DNA sequences in this sample. The rearrangement links TRBV2 to TRBJ1-3; D is perhaps TRBD1 (5 bases). With 6 bases removed from V and 0 bases from J, the gap between germline ends came to 9 bases. This CDR3 contains 14 residues. Germline CDR1 SNHLY, CDR2 FYNNEI. The CDR3 protein is CASSVDSSGNTIYF. The CDR3 region has the DNA TGTGCCAGCAGCGTCGACAGCTCTGGAAACACCATATATTTT.

V is TRBV10-3 and J is TRBJ1-1; a weak D match, TRBD1 (6 bases). This CDR3 region has 14 residues. The germline gives CDR1 ENHRY, CDR2 SYGVKD. Trimming pared 5 bases from V and 0 bases from J, leaving 10 bases between. The CDR3 sequence is CAISSQGLNTEAFF. The CDR3 DNA follows: TGTGCCATCAGTTCACAGGGCTTGAACACTGAAGCTTTCTTT.